The 20 T cell receptor beta chains given below trace back to one sample, sequenced in a study of regulatory T cells in long-lasting Graves disease. As to time point: newly diagnosed GD, antithyroid drugs for less than 3 months. The TCR library was made from RNA extracted from PBMCs. Building the TCR beta libraries relied on iRepertoire HTBI primers, and CDR3 regions underwent Arm-PCR. TCRdb processed the multiplex PCR reads anew with MiXCR; each CDR3 protein has one entry. In the table there are 400,000 to 500,000 distinct CDR3 sequences, over 12% of which are singletons. These data are also associated with another study on T cells in Graves' hyperthyroidism and ophthalmopathy.

Sequencing used peripheral blood mononuclear cells (PBMCs), obtained at new diagnosis, from a patient treated with antithyroid drugs. These receptors were obtained from a woman between 40 and 50 years old with Graves disease.

Many counts were recorded for this clonotype. The chain uses TRBV4-2 and TRBJ2-2; 9 bases match TRBD1. Germline V gene data show CDR1 as LGHNA and CDR2 as YNFKEQ. V gave up 4 bases and J gave up 0 bases; unmatched junction bases: 3. There are 16 residues in the CDR3. Here the CDR3 reads CASSLGDRANTGELFF. The CDR3 nucleotides are TGTGCCAGCAGCCTCGGGGACAGGGCGAACACCGGGGAGCTGTTTTTT.

This clonotype was counted at least ten times. The V gene is TRBV12-3 or TRBV12-4, the J gene TRBJ2-1; D possibly corresponds to TRBD2 (6 bases). This CDR3 is 17 amino acids long. V shed 5 bases and J shed 5 bases, with 22 bases lying between them. This CDR3 is CASSPGGLGGGNNEQFF. CDR3 DNA sequence: TGTGCCAGCAGTCCCGGGGGACTCGGGGGAGGAAACAATGAGCAGTTCTTC.

The V call is TRBV19, the J call TRBJ1-5; no reliable D call. This CDR3 comprises 13 residues. Trimming removed 5 bases at V and 7 bases at J, with 12 bases between. From germline, CDR1 is LNHDA and CDR2 SQIVND (reference sequence). CDR3 residues: CASSSEYGQPQHF. The DNA of the CDR3 is TGTGCCAGTAGTTCAGAGTACGGACAGCCCCAGCATTTT.

This clonotype has a count of ten or more. The rearrangement uses TRBV28 and TRBJ2-1; 9 bases match TRBD2. Germline assignment: CDR1 MDHEN and CDR2 SYDVKM. The CDR3 is 15 residues long. The trim removed 5 bases at V and 2 bases at J, leaving 4 bases unmatched. The CDR3 nucleotides are TGTGCCAGCAGTGAGCGGGAGGACCCCTACAATGAGCAGTTCTTC. Encoded protein: CASSEREDPYNEQFF.

This clonotype showed up many times. The chain employs TRBV7-8 and TRBJ2-1, with 15 bases identical to TRBD2. Losses at the gene ends were 1 base for V and 10 bases for J; bases not matched to a gene: 8. The CDR3 runs 17 residues. CDR1 is SGHVS and CDR2 is FQNEAQ in the germline V gene. DNA of the CDR3: TGTGCCAGCAGCTTAGTGGGACTAGCGGGAGGCCGAGGGGAGCAGTTCTTC. This codes for CASSLVGLAGGRGEQFF.

This chain joins TRBV6-5 and TRBJ2-7; 8 bases fit TRBD2. CDR1 and CDR2 from the germline V gene are MNHEY and SVGAGI. J gave up 1 base and V 0 bases, and 8 bases lay outside the gene matches. CDR3 length equals 17 residues. This CDR3 reads CASSYSLAGPRSYEQYF. As DNA, the CDR3 is TGTGCCAGCAGTTACTCGTTAGCGGGGCCACGTTCCTACGAGCAGTACTTC.

Many counts were recorded for this clonotype. This chain connects TRBV5-8 to TRBJ1-4; D uncertain. The length of the CDR3 is 15 residues. The germline V and J ends were trimmed by 0 bases and 3 bases, with 9 bases remaining between them. CDR1 and CDR2 from the germline V gene are SGHTS and YDEGEE. The CDR3 protein is CASSLGGVANEKLFF. As DNA, the CDR3 is TGTGCCAGCAGCTTGGGCGGGGTAGCTAATGAAAAACTGTTTTTT.

This clonotype occurred many times. The gene calls are TRBV18 and TRBJ1-1; D possibly corresponds to TRBD1 (5 bases). CDR3 size: 13 residues. The V end was cut by 0 bases, the J end by 5 bases, with 7 bases between. Germline V CDR1 and CDR2: KGHSH, LQKENI. CDR3 region: CASSPPGVTEAFF. The CDR3 region has the DNA TGTGCCAGCTCACCACCAGGGGTTACTGAAGCTTTCTTT.

The table lists this clonotype with many counts. The rearrangement uses TRBV12-3 or TRBV12-4 and TRBJ1-1, with TRBD1 as a possible D gene (6 bases). V was clipped by 4 bases and J by 1 base, with 16 bases between them. This CDR3 is 16 amino acids long. CDR3 DNA: TGTGCCAGCAGTTCCAGTAACGGACAGAAGAACACTGAAGCTTTCTTT. Translating gives CASSSSNGQKNTEAFF.

Ten or more counts support this clonotype. This chain connects TRBV28 to TRBJ2-7, with D possibly matching TRBD2 (6 bases). From germline, CDR1 is MDHEN and CDR2 SYDVKM. Trimming left V 2 bases short and J 5 bases short, with 10 bases between. CDR3 length: 13 residues. The CDR3 DNA sequence: TGTGCCAGCAGTTTAACCGGGGGTGACGAGCAGTACTTC. It is translated as CASSLTGGDEQYF.

The chain carries TRBV24-1 and TRBJ2-3; possibly TRBD1 or TRBD2 for D (5 bases each). V lost 5 bases and J lost 0, with 17 bases in between. Germline V CDR1 and CDR2: KGHDR, SFDVKD. The CDR3 loop spans 17 amino acids. The DNA for the CDR3 is TGTGCCACCAGTGGGGTGTCGGGACCTGGTAGCACAGATACGCAGTATTTT. The encoded protein is CATSGVSGPGSTDTQYF.

J is TRBJ2-2 and V is TRBV29-1; D possibly corresponds to TRBD2 (5 bases). Trimming pared 5 bases from V and 4 bases from J, leaving 11 bases between. Germline V gives CDR1 SQVTM, CDR2 ANQGSEA. CDR3 length equals 13 residues. For the CDR3, the DNA is TGCAGCGTTTTCCAGCGGATCACCGGGGAGCTGTTTTTT. Its translation: CSVFQRITGELFF.

Notes on this clonotype: Germline is not matched at one junction end, which may reflect a read error. The V call is TRBV10-2, the J call TRBJ1-1; a weak D match, TRBD1 (5 bases). This CDR3 has 14 amino acids. Germline V gene sequence: CDR1 WSHSY, CDR2 SAAADI. CDR3 bases: TGCGTCAGCAGTGAGTGGGGGATGGGCACTGAAGCTTTCTTT. Translated, it gives CVSSEWGMGTEAFF.

This clonotype has at least ten counts. This chain connects TRBV11-2 to TRBJ1-1; D is unresolved. Germline V gene data show CDR1 as SGHAT and CDR2 as FQNNGV. The CDR3 loop spans 15 amino acids. The V gene lost 6 bases and the J gene lost 1 base, with 15 bases spanning the gap. The CDR3 loop reads CASRGLGRKNTEAFF. The CDR3 DNA reads as TGTGCCAGCAGAGGACTAGGAAGGAAGAACACTGAAGCTTTCTTT.

This clonotype was counted many times. The rearrangement uses TRBV28 and TRBJ1-6; possible D gene TRBD1, 6 bases. Per the germline V gene, CDR1 is MDHEN and CDR2 is SYDVKM. V lost 7 bases, J lost 2 bases, and 9 bases lay in between. This CDR3 has 14 residues. The CDR3 spells CASTGEAYNSPLHF. The CDR3 DNA reads as TGTGCCAGCACAGGGGAGGCCTATAATTCACCCCTCCACTTT.

The V and J genes are TRBV2 and TRBJ2-5; 7 bases fit TRBD2. J gave up 13 bases and V 3 bases, and 11 bases lay outside the gene matches. Germline CDR1 reads SNHLY; CDR2 reads FYNNEI. The CDR3 contains 13 residues. This CDR3 is CASSEGRGSLPYF. CDR3 DNA sequence: TGTGCCAGCAGTGAGGGGAGGGGCAGCCTTCCGTACTTC.

At least ten counts were recorded for this clonotype. V and J are TRBV11-2 and TRBJ2-7, with 12 bases that match TRBD2. There are 15 residues in the CDR3. In germline, CDR1 is SGHAT, CDR2 FQNNGV. The trim removed 1 base at V and 7 bases at J, leaving 5 bases unmatched. CDR3 bases: TGTGCCAGCAGCTTAGGAGCTAGCGGGAGGGTAGAGCAGTACTTC. Translating it yields CASSLGASGRVEQYF.

In this sample, this clonotype turned up a few times. The chain combines TRBV12-3 or TRBV12-4 with TRBJ1-3; D may be TRBD1 (5 bases). The V end was cut by 9 bases, the J end by 4 bases, with 10 bases between. The CDR3 spans 12 residues. DNA of the CDR3: TGTGCCAGTTCAGGGTTGGGAAACACCATATATTTT. Its protein is CASSGLGNTIYF.

This clonotype was observed many times. V is TRBV2 and J is TRBJ2-5; TRBD2 matches 10 bases. Germline V lookup: CDR1 SNHLY, CDR2 FYNNEI. The CDR3 extends over 14 amino acids. The ends lost 6 bases at V and 5 bases at J; junction bases unmatched: 6. The CDR3 loop is CASRALAGRETQYF. The DNA for the CDR3 is TGTGCCAGCAGAGCACTAGCGGGAAGGGAGACCCAGTACTTC.

This clonotype was seen ten or more times. This chain links TRBV6-5 with TRBJ2-4, with TRBD2 as a possible D gene (5 bases). V lost 2 bases and J 5 bases, leaving 16 bases between the germline ends. CDR1 MNHEY and CDR2 SVGAGI come from the germline V gene. The CDR3 is 16 amino acids. CDR3 sequence: CASSYDGVELQNIQYF. In DNA form, the CDR3 reads TGTGCCAGCAGTTACGACGGGGTTGAACTCCAAAACATTCAGTACTTC.